A single sample gave rise to the 10 T cell receptor beta chains below, sequenced in a study of blood T cell repertoires in COVID-19. Assay: immunoSEQ multiplex PCR; the TCRdb copy retains only in-frame clones and omits some. The data contain about 310,000 clones, about nine tenths of them singletons. The sample consisted of peripheral blood. These TCRs come from a man aged 18 to 29 with active or convalescent COVID-19.

The V gene is TRBV10-3, the J gene TRBJ1-2; 12 nucleotides align to TRBD1. The CDR3 covers 19 residues. The germline V gene encodes CDR1 ENHRY and CDR2 SYGVKD. The trim removed 2 bases at V and 6 bases at J, leaving 16 bases unmatched. CDR3 DNA sequence: TGTGCCATCAGTGAGCCTCCCGGGACAGGGGGCGCTTTGGGAAATGGCTACACCTTC. This codes for CAISEPPGTGGALGNGYTF.

The chain carries TRBV27 and TRBJ2-4; 10 nucleotides match TRBD1. Germline V gene sequence: CDR1 MNHEY, CDR2 SMNVEV (reference sequence). The CDR3 length is 16 residues. Losses at the gene ends were 6 bases for V and 8 bases for J; bases not matched to a gene: 13. The CDR3 nucleotides are TGTGCCAGCAGAACTTCCGGGACAGGGGTTTCACACATTCAGTACTTC. It specifies CASRTSGTGVSHIQYF.

The chain's CDR3 is CASSPLASGRAGFNEQFF. DNA of the CDR3: TGTGCCAGCTCACCTCTCGCTAGCGGGAGGGCCGGGTTCAATGAGCAGTTCTTC. V is TRBV18 and J is TRBJ2-1; TRBD2 aligns across 12 bases. Germline values: CDR1 KGHSH, CDR2 LQKENI. After removal of 3 bases from V and 6 bases from J, the junction contained 12 bases not matched to a gene. The CDR3 has 18 amino acids.

The J gene is TRBJ1-5, the V gene TRBV6-6; no definite D call. Germline assignment: CDR1 MNHNY and CDR2 SVGAGI (reference sequence). V was pared by 8 bases and J by 4 bases, with 12 bases between. CDR3 length equals 13 residues. This CDR3 reads CASRLGSNQPQHF. The DNA for the CDR3 is TGTGCCAGCCGCCTTGGCTCGAATCAGCCCCAGCATTTT.

This clone has more than one count but fewer than ten. The V call is TRBV5-1, the J call TRBJ2-7, with a possible D match to TRBD1 (6 bases). From germline, CDR1 is SGHRS and CDR2 YFSETQ. This CDR3 spans 15 amino acids. The ends were cut back, 2 bases at V and 0 bases at J, with 12 bases in the middle. The CDR3 region has the DNA TGCGCCAGCAGCTTATGGGCAGGGGCCTCCTACGAGCAGTACTTC. Its translation is CASSLWAGASYEQYF.

This chain links TRBV6-5 with TRBJ1-6; D perhaps matches TRBD1 (6 bases). The V and J ends lost 4 bases and 7 bases respectively, with 11 bases between them. Germline CDR1 MNHEY, CDR2 SVGAGI. CDR3 length equals 14 residues. This chain's CDR3 is CASSFGTRNSPLHF. CDR3 nucleotides: TGTGCCAGCAGTTTCGGGACAAGGAATTCACCCCTCCACTTT.

This rearrangement joins TRBV15 to TRBJ2-1; 9 positions match TRBD2. This CDR3 has 14 residues. V dropped 5 bases and J dropped 6; count of bases not matched to a gene: 5. CDR1 is LNHNV, CDR2 YYDKDF, per germline (reference sequence). This chain's CDR3 is CATSRLAESNEQFF. In DNA, the CDR3 is TGTGCCACCAGCCGACTAGCGGAGTCCAATGAGCAGTTCTTC.

J is TRBJ2-1 and V is TRBV5-6, with D perhaps matching TRBD2 (6 bases). Germline CDR1 is SGHDT and CDR2 is YYEEEE. This CDR3 is built from 16 residues. Between the trimmed V and J ends, which lost 3 bases and 4 bases, there was a span of 17 bases. The DNA of the CDR3 is TGTGCCAGCAGCTCTAGGAAGCGGGCCTTATACAATGAGCAGTTCTTC. This encodes CASSSRKRALYNEQFF.

The chain couples TRBV7-2 to TRBJ1-5; D ambiguous. The CDR3 runs 13 residues. Germline CDR1 is SGHTA and CDR2 is FQGNSA. V shed 1 base and J shed 7 bases, with 8 bases lying between them. In DNA, the CDR3 is TGTGCCAGCAGCTTAGAGCCGTACCAGCCCCAGCATTTT. This translates into CASSLEPYQPQHF.

The rearrangement uses TRBV11-2 and TRBJ2-3; D is undetermined. Trimming stripped 1 base from V and 3 bases from J, with 11 bases between. The CDR3 has 15 residues. Germline loops: CDR1 SGHAT, CDR2 FQNNGV. DNA of the CDR3: TGTGCCAGCAGCTTAGTGGGCATTTCTACAGATACGCAGTATTTT. It translates to CASSLVGISTDTQYF.